The clone carrying this TCR beta chain was found a few times. This entry comes from a study of T-cell memory formation after mild COVID-19. Overall study: Each donor largely had its own TCR clusters.

From the 5' RACE reads, TCRdb called clonotypes with MiXCR, one entry per CDR3 protein. Of around 320,000 distinct CDR3 sequences in the sample, approximately 19% were seen once. The junction had 9 bases not matched to a gene; V was cut back by 1 base and J by 5 bases. The CDR3 has 16 residues. The germline gives CDR1 SGHNT, CDR2 YYREEE (reference sequence). The sequencing input was PBMCs or a T cell subset sorted from them (not recorded which). This chain links TRBV5-4 with TRBJ1-5; 7 bases line up with TRBD1. This receptor was obtained from a man aged 18 to 35 who had mild COVID-19 (a few samples of this study predate the infection). Cell type and time point are not known. In DNA form, the CDR3 reads TGTGCCAGCAGCTTGTATAGAACAGGGGAGGATCAGCCCCAGCATTTT. It codes for CASSLYRTGEDQPQHF.